A single T cell receptor beta chain is shown here with its context. Its antigen target is currently unknown. Germline is not matched at one junction end, which may reflect a read error. The data derive from a study of cytomegalovirus exposure and HLA in healthy donors (dated by TCRdb to 2017 to 2019). About the study as a whole: According to an earlier analysis of a few hundred of the donors, some 180 million T cells yielded some 110 million unique TCR beta sequences and approximately 300 Gb of sequence data. An early release covering 550 to 650 HLA-typed donors comprised approximately 300 gigabases of sequencing data and around 80 million unique TCR sequences. Of the 398 genotyped donors, 70% to 90% were placed in the genetic ancestry cluster associated with self-reported Caucasian donors. The study was designed to test whether signatures of past pathogen exposure could be identified by cataloging public T cell receptors. The study profiled the T cell repertoires of under 700 subjects by immunosequencing and related them to cytomegalovirus serostatus. A separate validation cohort of some 130 different subjects was used in addition to the roughly 670-subject first cohort. To predict cytomegalovirus infection status, the study brought together high-throughput TCR immunosequencing, statistical association of individual TCRs with disease status, and machine learning. In a later analysis, previously published TCR beta repertoires from some 640 donors were re-analyzed and high-resolution HLA genotyping was added so that TCR occurrence patterns could be studied. Rather than using new phenotypic data, the later analysis identified candidate immune exposures from TCR beta sequences and from how often those sequences occurred across donors. An earlier analysis of several hundred of the donors used high-throughput TCR beta sequencing to judge whether each TCR beta V gene segment behaved as functional or pseudogenic. Donor age, sex, ethnicity and CMV serostatus were compiled together with the repertoire data. A later genetic analysis used genome-wide SNP genotypes for 398 of the 666 donors, treating that subset as a discovery cohort. Every repertoire in the discovery cohort had been generated on one and the same sequencing platform. HLA typing covered class I and class II loci at four-digit resolution. The number of donors typed differed by locus, with 629-630 for A, B, C, DRB1 and DQB1, around 500 for DQA1, 600 to 610 for DPA1, and 400 to 490 for DPB1. Five DR-DQ haplotypes were handled as single units for association and clustering, since linkage in the cohort was strong. Among 350 to 400 genotyped donors of the cohort, an average of roughly 240,000 unique TCR beta nucleotide sequences were sequenced per donor, roughly a sixth of them non-productive.

Broad study findings and their caveats: Correlated functional status among segregating V segments might reflect linkage disequilibrium, but an unknown experimental factor could not be ruled out. It was suggested by the authors that the approach could potentially be generalized to other disease states and immunological phenotypes. Specific HLA alleles were associated with 16,951 TCR beta sequences at a false discovery rate of 0.05 in a later analysis. A further reported finding was that TCR beta sequences accurately predicted the HLA-A and HLA-B alleles for most subjects in the first cohort. In a later genetic analysis, a missense DCLRE1C variant was associated with V-gene and J-gene trimming of TCR beta chains, and the association was replicated in an independent cohort. In an earlier analysis of more than 450 of the donors, most TCR beta V segments were observed in productive rearrangements about 87% or about 30% of the time, broadly matching IMGT annotations. The only immune exposure information available for the cohort was CMV serostatus. Only TCR beta chains were sequenced in this cohort, and the absence of alpha or paired-chain data limited detectable features. Because HLA typing was unavailable for some donors at each locus, only the typed subset was used in association tests. The sequencing pipeline was judged likely to have produced a cluster of highly shared sequence variants as a technical artifact. According to a later analysis, most CMV-associated TCR beta chains appeared to be HLA-restricted, and the HLA associations seemed to be driven largely by CMV exposure. The earlier analysis of about 600 of the donors excluded 15 to 20 rarely observed V segments, including chromosome 9 orphons, because counts were too low. According to a later genetic analysis, donors in an Asian-associated ancestry cluster had fewer N-insertions in productive TCRs than the approximately 670-donor mean. In both the original and validation cohorts, the classifier was reported to diagnose cytomegalovirus status with high specificity and sensitivity. The study gave a list of 150 to 200 TCR beta chains associated with cytomegalovirus. In a later analysis, HLA-associated TCR beta chains were found to be more clonally expanded and to have lower generation probabilities than equally common non-associated chains. Because the 87-base-pair reads could not distinguish some IMGT-functional V segments, including TRBV6-2 and TRBV6-3, those segments were excluded. In vitro tests confirmed that a few of the cytomegalovirus-associated TCR beta chains recognize cytomegalovirus antigens. In a later analysis, several top co-occurrence clusters were reported to appear linked to parvovirus B19, influenza, CMV and Epstein-Barr virus. Sequencing depth was assumed to be roughly uniform across donors in the presence/absence analyses, though that assumption may not hold. According to a later analysis, TCR association rates differed among HLA loci, with DRB1 alleles showing the most associated TCRs and HLA-C alleles showing the fewest. Assigning TCR associations to individual alleles was difficult when HLA alleles, especially DR and DQ, strongly co-occurred. Most TCR sequences were seen in very few donors, while some public TCRs were found in many individuals.

Library preparation used the immunoSEQ multiplex PCR assay. For the multiplex PCR, a mixture combining 60 forward primers for TCR Vbeta segments and 13 reverse primers for TCR Jbeta segments was used. A multiplex PCR assay on genomic DNA amplified the CDR3 region of rearranged TCR beta genes. On the Illumina HiSeq System, the amplified TCR beta libraries were sequenced as 87-base-pair reads. The authors processed their data as follows. A later analysis tallied 75 million to 85 million unique TCR beta chains across the 700 or so repertoires, and approximately 12 million of those chains were shared by two or more donors. A nearest-neighbor algorithm error-corrected the raw reads and collapsed the reads into unique sequences, merging closely related sequences to remove PCR and sequencing errors. CDR3 sequences were aligned to IMGT reference sequences to assign V, D and J gene segments. Each retained sequence needed at least a six-nucleotide match to both a V gene segment and a J gene segment. A rearrangement was called productive if the CDR3 had no stop codons and remained in frame with V and J, and every other rearrangement was called non-productive. Following IMGT convention, CDR3 was defined as the stretch from the second conserved V-encoded cysteine up to the conserved J-encoded phenylalanine. The earlier analysis of 587 of the donors excluded sequences that lacked an unambiguous match to a single V gene segment. An earlier analysis of a few hundred of the donors classified V segments as functional when productive rearrangements were above 56.7% and as segregating when the standard deviation between donors was above 5%. A statistical classification framework was developed to diagnose cytomegalovirus status using the catalog of TCR beta chain sequences. In a later analysis, TCR nucleotide sequences were compared against IMGT/GENE-DB human TR gene sequences so that V and J genes could be assigned. The TCRdist pipeline was used in a later analysis to assign CDR3 sequences and most-parsimonious VDJ recombination scenarios. In a later analysis, each TCR beta chain was defined by its CDR3 amino acid sequence together with its V-gene family, and reads lacking a unique V-gene family were excluded. As a way to deal with suspected cross-contamination and a sequencing artifact, a later analysis dropped over 550 nucleotide sequences that were highly shared and had low generation probability. A later analysis calculated a clonal expansion index for each public chain from normalized within-repertoire ranks of inferred template counts. Generation probabilities in a later analysis came from a VDJ recombination model fitted to out-of-frame rearrangements, and those results were checked against IGoR. In a later analysis, hypergeometric tests were used to score TCR-TCR, TCR-HLA and TCR-CMV co-occurrence, with a repertoire-size bias correction applied to TCR pairs. In a later analysis, false discovery rates were estimated by permuting HLA or CMV assignments 20 times. In a later analysis, co-occurring TCRs were grouped with DBSCAN, and TCRdist sequence similarity was added when clustering was performed within HLA-allele-positive subsets. Repertoires with fewer than 30,000 or more than 120,000 public chains were left out of co-occurrence clustering, as were five repertoires with anomalous nucleotide sharing. TCRdb re-hosts the immuneACCESS table, in-frame sequences only. Its copies lack some clones; in the studies checked, an unresolved V gene accounts for under half of them, and the cause for the rest is not known. V, J and clone size reflect that table, while D and trimming were determined from the DNA. The sample table records 100,000 to 150,000 clones; 81% of these occur just once. The ten most abundant clones make up roughly 2.4% of the sample.

The germline V gene sets CDR1 to SGHTA and CDR2 to FQGNSA. From the cysteine up to the phenylalanine, the CDR3 has a length of 15 residues. The DNA shown is the 45-base CDR3, in frame from base 1. In total, approximately 610 healthy bone marrow donors made up the cohort. At the time of sampling, all cohort members were nominally healthy, though unrecorded immune exposures were likely present. The donor was CMV seronegative and was included in the group of several hundred seronegative cohort members. Each donor provided a peripheral blood sample, and peripheral blood mononuclear cells were used for TCR beta sequencing. The Qiagen DNeasy Blood Extraction Kit was used to extract genomic DNA from the blood cell samples.

This receptor was taken from a woman aged 35 to 49 in good health and CMV-seronegative. The sequenced sample was PBMCs. The sequence links TRBV7-2 to TRBJ1-6; possibly the D gene is TRBD1, per 6 matching bases. The CDR3 region: CASSGPQGFNSPLHF. The DNA sequence follows: TGTGCCAGCAGTGGCCCACAGGGCTTTAATTCACCTCTCCACTTT.